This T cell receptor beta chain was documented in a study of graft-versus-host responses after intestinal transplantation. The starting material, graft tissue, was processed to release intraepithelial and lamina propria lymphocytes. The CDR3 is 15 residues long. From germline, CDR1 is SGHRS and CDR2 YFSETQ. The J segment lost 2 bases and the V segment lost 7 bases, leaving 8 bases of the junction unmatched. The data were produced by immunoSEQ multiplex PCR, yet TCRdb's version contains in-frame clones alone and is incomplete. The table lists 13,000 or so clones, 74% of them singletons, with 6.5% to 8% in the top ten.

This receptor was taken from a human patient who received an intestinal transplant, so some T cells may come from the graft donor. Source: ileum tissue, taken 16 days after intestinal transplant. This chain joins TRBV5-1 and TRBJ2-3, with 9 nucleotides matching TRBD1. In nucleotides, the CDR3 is TGCGCCAGCTTCCGAGGACAGGGGAACACAGATACGCAGTATTTT. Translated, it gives CASFRGQGNTDTQYF. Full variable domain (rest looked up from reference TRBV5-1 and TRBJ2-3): KAGVTQTPRYLIKTRGQQVTLSCSPISGHRSVSWYQQTPGQGLQFLFEYFSETQRNKGNFPGRFSGRQFSNSRSEMNVSTLELGDSALYLCASFRGQGNTDTQYFGPGTRLTVL.